The TCR beta chain under discussion was sequenced for a study of patients and donors after allogeneic stem cell transplantation. Germline V lookup: CDR1 MNHEY, CDR2 SVGAGI. The CDR3 contains 10 residues. In its sample, this clonotype was seen many times. An end of the junction differs from the germline gene, which may be a read error. TCRdb re-called the RT-PCR reads through MiXCR, storing one row per CDR3 protein. The sample consists of approximately 140,000 distinct CDR3 sequences, roughly two fifths of them appearing once. The genes are TRBV6-5 and TRBJ1-1, with D hard to call. The receptor comes from a human donor who was either an allogeneic HSCT recipient or a stem cell or donor lymphocyte infusion donor (not recorded which). It is not recorded whose cells these are; they may come from a transplant donor. Sequenced input: blood, either unsorted or a sorted T cell fraction (not recorded which). CDR3 coding DNA: TGTGCCAGCGGTTACACTGAAGCTTTCTTT. The encoded protein is CASGYTEAFF.